This T cell receptor (beta chain) was documented in a study of blood T cells in healthy people across ages. Study-level findings and limits: Diversity figures derived from one million T cells were judged to underestimate the true value.

Primed by a sample-barcoded 5' primer and a J-beta primer mix, a second PCR proceeded for roughly 6 to 12 cycles. TCRdb passed the 5' RACE reads through MiXCR, listing each CDR3 protein once. Here the sample spans some 760,000 distinct CDR3 sequences, approximately 25% being singletons. This clonotype showed up many times. Its target is not known. Every donor provided approximately 9.2 milliliters of peripheral blood. The V gene's germline CDR1 is MNHNY and CDR2 SVGAGI (reference sequence). The germline V and J ends were trimmed by 6 bases and 8 bases, with 16 bases remaining between them. The length of the CDR3 is 14 residues. This same sample was also taken into another study, of T cells of mothers and their children. From that report: Donation involved three healthy Caucasian mothers and the six children that they had. When the second PCR was run, its M1S primer added sample barcodes and 2-4 random nucleotides.

Sequencing input: blood. This chain links TRBV6-6 with TRBJ1-4; D not certain. The receptor's source is a boy under 18 in good health. CDR3 loop: CASSDTVYGEKLFF. The CDR3, as DNA: TGTGCCAGCAGCGACACCGTCTACGGGGAAAAACTGTTTTTT.